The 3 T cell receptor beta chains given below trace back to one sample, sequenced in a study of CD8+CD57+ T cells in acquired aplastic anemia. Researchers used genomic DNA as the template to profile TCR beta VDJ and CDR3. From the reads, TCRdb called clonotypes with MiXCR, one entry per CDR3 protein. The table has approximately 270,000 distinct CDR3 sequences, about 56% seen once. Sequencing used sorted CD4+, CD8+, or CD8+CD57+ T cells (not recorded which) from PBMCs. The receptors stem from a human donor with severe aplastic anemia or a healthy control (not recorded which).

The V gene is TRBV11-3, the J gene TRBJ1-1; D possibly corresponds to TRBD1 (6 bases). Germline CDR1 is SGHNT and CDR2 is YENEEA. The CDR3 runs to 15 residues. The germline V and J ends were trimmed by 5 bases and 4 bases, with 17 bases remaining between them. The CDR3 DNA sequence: TGTGCCAGCAGCGACGAACAGGGAGGGGGCACTGAAGCTTTCTTT. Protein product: CASSDEQGGGTEAFF.

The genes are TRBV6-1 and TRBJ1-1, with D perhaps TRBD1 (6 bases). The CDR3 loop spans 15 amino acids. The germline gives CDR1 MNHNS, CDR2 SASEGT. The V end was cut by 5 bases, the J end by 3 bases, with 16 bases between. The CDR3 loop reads CASSLAGGPDTEAFF. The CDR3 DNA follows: TGTGCCAGCAGTCTAGCGGGGGGGCCGGACACTGAAGCTTTCTTT.

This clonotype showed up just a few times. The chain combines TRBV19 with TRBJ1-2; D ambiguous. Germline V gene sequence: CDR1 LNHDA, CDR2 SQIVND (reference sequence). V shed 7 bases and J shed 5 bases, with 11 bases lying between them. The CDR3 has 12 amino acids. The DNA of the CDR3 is TGTGCCAGTAAACAGTATATTTATGGCTACACCTTC. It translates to CASKQYIYGYTF.